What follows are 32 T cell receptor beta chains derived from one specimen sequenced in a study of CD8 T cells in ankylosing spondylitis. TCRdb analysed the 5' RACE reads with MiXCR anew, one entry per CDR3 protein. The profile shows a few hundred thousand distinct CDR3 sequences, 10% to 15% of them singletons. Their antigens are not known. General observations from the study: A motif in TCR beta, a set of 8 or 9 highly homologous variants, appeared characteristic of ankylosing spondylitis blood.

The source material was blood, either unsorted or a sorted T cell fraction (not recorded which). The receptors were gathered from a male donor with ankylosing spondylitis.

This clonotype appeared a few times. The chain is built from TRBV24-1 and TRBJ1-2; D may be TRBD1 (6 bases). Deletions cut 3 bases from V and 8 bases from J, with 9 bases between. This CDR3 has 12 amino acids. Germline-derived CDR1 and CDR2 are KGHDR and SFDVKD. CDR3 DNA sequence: TGTGCCACCAGTGATACAGGGAGGGGCTACACCTTC. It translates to CATSDTGRGYTF.

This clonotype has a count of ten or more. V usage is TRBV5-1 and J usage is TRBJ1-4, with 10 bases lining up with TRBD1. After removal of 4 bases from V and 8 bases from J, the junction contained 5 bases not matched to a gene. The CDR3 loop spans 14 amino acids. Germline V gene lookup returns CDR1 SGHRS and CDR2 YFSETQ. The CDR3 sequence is CASSTDRGREKLFF. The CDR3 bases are TGCGCCAGCAGCACCGACAGGGGGCGCGAAAAACTGTTTTTT.

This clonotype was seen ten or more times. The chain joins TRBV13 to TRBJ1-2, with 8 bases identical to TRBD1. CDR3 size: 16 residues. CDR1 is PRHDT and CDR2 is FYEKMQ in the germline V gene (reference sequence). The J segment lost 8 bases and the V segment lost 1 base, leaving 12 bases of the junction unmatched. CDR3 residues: CASSLEASGGAGGYTF. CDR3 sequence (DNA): TGTGCCAGCAGCTTAGAGGCGTCAGGGGGCGCGGGAGGCTACACCTTC.

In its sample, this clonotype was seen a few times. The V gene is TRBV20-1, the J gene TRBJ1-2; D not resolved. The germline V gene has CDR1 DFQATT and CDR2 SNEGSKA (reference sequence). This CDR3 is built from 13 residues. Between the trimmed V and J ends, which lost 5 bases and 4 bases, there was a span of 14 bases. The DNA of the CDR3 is TGCAGTGCTCTCCTTAGCGGGCTCTATGGCTACACCTTC. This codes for CSALLSGLYGYTF.

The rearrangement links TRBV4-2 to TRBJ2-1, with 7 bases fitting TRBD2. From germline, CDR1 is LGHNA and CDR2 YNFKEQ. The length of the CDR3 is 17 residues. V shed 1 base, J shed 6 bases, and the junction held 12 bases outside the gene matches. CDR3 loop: CASSQAPAGLEFNEQFF. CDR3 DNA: TGTGCCAGCAGCCAAGCCCCAGCGGGATTGGAATTCAATGAGCAGTTCTTC.

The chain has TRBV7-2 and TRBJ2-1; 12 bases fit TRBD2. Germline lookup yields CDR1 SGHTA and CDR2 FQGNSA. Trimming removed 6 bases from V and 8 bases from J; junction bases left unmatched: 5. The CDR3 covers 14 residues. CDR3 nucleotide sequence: TGTGCCAGCAGTTCTAGCGGGAGGGTCGATGAGCAGTTCTTC. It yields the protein CASSSSGRVDEQFF.

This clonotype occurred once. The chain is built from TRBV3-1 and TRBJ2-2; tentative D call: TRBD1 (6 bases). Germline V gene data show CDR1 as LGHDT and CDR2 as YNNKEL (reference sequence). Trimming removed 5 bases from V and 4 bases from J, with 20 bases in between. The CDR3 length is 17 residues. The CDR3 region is CASSASVGTPFTGELFF. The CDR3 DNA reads TGTGCCAGCAGCGCCTCTGTGGGGACACCGTTCACCGGGGAGCTGTTTTTT.

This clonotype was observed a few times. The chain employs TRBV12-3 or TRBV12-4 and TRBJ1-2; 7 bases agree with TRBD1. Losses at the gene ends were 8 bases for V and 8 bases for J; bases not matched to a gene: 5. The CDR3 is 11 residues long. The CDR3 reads CASRRGGGYTF. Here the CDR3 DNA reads TGTGCCAGCCGCAGGGGGGGAGGCTACACCTTC.

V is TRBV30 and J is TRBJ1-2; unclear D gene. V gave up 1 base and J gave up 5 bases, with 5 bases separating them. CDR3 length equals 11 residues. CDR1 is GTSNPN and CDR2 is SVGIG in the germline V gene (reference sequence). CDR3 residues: CAWSAYYGYTF. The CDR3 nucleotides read TGTGCCTGGAGTGCCTATTATGGCTACACCTTC. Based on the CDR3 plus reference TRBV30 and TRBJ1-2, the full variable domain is SQTIHQWPATLVQPVGSPLSLECTVEGTSNPNLYWYRQAAGRGLQLLFYSVGIGQISSEVPQNLSASRPQDRQFILSSKKLLLSDSGFYLCAWSAYYGYTFGSGTRLTVV.

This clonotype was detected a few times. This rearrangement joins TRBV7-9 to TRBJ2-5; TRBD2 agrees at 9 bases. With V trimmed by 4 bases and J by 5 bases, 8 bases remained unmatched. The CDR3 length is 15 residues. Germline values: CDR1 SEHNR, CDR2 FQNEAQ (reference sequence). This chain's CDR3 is CASSSGAGGVETQYF. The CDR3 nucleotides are TGTGCCAGCAGCTCGGGAGCGGGAGGAGTTGAGACCCAGTACTTC. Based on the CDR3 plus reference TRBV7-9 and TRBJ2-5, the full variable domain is DTGVSQNPRHKITKRGQNVTFRCDPISEHNRLYWYRQTLGQGPEFLTYFQNEAQLEKSRLLSDRFSAERPKGSFSTLEIQRTEQGDSAMYLCASSSGAGGVETQYFGPGTRLLVL.

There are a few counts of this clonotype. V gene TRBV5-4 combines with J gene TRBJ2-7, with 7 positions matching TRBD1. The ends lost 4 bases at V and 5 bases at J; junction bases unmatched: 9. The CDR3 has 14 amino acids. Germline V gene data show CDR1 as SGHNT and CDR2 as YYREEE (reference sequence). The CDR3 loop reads CASSRARTGDEQYF. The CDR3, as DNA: TGTGCCAGCAGCCGGGCCCGAACAGGGGACGAGCAGTACTTC.

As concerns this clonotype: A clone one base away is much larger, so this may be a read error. The CDR3 sequence is CASSQDYQPQHF. CDR3 nucleotides: TGTGCCAGCAGCCAAGATTATCAGCCCCAGCATTTT. The chain uses TRBV14 and TRBJ1-5, with D unclear. The CDR3 sequence is 12 residues long. The germline V and J ends were trimmed by 0 bases and 5 bases, with 2 bases remaining between them. Germline CDR1 and CDR2: SGHDN and FVKESK.

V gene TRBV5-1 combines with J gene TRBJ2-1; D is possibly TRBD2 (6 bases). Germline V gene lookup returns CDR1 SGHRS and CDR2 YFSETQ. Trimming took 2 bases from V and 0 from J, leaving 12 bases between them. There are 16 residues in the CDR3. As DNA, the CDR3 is TGCGCCAGCAGCTTCACAGCGGGCAGCTCCTACAATGAGCAGTTCTTC. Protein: CASSFTAGSSYNEQFF.

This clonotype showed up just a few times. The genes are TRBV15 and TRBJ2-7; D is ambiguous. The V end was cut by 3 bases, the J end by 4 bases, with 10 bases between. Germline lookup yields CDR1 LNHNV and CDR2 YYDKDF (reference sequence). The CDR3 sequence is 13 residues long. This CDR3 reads CATSSPWSYEQYV. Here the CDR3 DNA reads TGTGCCACCAGCAGCCCGTGGTCTTACGAGCAGTACGTC.

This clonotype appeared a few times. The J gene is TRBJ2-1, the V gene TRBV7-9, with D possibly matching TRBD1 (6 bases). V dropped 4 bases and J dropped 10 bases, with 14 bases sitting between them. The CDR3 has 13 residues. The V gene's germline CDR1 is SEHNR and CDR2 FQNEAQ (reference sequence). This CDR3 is CASSSNRVGEQFF. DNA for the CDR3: TGTGCCAGCAGCTCAAACAGGGTAGGGGAGCAGTTCTTC.

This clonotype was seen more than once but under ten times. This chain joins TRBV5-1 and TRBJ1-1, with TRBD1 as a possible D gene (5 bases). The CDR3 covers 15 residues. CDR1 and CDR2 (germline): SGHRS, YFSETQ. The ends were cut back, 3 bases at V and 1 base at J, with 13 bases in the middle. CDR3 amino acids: CASSWGVGSNTEAFF. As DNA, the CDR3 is TGCGCCAGCAGCTGGGGGGTGGGCTCGAACACTGAAGCTTTCTTT.

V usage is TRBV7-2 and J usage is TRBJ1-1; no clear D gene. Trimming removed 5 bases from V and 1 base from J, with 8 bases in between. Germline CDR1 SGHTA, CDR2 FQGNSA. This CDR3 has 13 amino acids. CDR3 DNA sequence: TGTGCCAGCAGCACGTACAAGAACACTGAAGCTTTCTTT. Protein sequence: CASSTYKNTEAFF.

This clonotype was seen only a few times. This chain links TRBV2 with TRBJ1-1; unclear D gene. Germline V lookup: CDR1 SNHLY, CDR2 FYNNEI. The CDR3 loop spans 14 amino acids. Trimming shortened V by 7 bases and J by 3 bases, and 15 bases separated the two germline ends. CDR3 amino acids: CASTGSLRDTEAFF. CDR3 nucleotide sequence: TGTGCCAGCACGGGCAGCTTAAGGGACACTGAAGCTTTCTTT.

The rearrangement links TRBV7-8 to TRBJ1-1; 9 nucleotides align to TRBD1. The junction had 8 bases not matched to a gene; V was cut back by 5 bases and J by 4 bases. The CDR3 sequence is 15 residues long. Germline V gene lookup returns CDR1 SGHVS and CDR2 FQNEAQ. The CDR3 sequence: CASSATGGGGTEAFF. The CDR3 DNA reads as TGTGCCAGCAGCGCTACAGGGGGCGGGGGCACTGAAGCTTTCTTT.

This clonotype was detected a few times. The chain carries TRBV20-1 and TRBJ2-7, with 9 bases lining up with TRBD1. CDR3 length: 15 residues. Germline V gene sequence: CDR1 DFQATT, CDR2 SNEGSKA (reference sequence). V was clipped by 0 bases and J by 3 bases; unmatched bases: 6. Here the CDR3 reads CSARDSGQGDYEQYF. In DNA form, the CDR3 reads TGCAGTGCTAGAGATTCGGGACAGGGAGACTACGAGCAGTACTTC.

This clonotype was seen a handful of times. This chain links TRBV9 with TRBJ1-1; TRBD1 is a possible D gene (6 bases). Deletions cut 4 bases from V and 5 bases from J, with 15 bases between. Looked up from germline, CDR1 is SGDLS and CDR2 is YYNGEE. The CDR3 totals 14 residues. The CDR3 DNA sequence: TGTGCCAGCAGCCCCACCCACAGGGCTACTGAAGCTTTCTTT. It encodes CASSPTHRATEAFF.

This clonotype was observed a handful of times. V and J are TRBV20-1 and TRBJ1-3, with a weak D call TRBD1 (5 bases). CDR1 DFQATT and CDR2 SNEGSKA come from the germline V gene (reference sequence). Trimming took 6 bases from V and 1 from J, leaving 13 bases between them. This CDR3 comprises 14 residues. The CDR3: CSAGDQGSGNTIYF. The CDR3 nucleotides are TGCAGTGCGGGCGACCAGGGTTCTGGAAACACCATATATTTT.

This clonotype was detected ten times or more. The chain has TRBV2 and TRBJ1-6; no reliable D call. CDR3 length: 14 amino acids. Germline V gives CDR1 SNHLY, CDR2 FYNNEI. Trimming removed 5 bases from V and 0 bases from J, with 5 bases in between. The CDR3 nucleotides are TGTGCCAGCAGTCAAAGCTCCTATAATTCACCCCTCCACTTT. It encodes CASSQSSYNSPLHF.

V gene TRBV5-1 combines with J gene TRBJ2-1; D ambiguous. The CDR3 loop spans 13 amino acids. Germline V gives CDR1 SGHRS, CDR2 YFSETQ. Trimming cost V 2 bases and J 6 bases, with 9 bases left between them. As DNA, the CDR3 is TGCGCCAGCAGCTTTTCCCAAGGCAATGAGCAGTTCTTC. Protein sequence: CASSFSQGNEQFF.

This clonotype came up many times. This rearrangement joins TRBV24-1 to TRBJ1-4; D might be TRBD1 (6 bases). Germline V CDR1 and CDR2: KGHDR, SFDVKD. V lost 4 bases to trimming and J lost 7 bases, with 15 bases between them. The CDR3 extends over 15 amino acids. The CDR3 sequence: CATSDPRGSGEKLFF. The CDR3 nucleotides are TGTGCCACCAGTGACCCGAGGGGGAGCGGTGAAAAACTGTTTTTT.

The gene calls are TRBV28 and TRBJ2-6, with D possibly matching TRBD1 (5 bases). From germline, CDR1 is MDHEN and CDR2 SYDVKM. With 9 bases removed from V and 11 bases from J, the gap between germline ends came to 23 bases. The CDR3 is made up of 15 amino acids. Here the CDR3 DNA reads TGTGCCAGTCAAGTGGGGCACCCTGGGGTGTACGTCCTGACTTTC. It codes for CASQVGHPGVYVLTF.

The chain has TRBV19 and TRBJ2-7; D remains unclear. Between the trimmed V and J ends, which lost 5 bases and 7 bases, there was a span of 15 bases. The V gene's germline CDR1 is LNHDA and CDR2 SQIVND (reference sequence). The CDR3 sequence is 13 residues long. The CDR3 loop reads CASSVRVQREQYF. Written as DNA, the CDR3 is TGTGCCAGTAGTGTAAGGGTACAACGTGAGCAGTACTTC.

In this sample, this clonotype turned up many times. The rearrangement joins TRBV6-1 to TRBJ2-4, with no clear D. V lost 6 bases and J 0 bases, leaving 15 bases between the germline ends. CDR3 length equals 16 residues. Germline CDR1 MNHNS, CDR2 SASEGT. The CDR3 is CASSPYSLLAKNIQYF. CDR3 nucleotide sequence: TGTGCCAGCAGCCCTTATAGTCTGCTAGCCAAAAACATTCAGTACTTC.

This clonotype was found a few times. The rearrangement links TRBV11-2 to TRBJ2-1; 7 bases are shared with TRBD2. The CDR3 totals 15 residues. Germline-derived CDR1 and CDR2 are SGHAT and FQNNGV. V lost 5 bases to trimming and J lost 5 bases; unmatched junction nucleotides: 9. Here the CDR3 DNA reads TGTGCCAGCAGCCCGAGGAGCGGGATAGACAATGAGCAGTTCTTC. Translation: CASSPRSGIDNEQFF.

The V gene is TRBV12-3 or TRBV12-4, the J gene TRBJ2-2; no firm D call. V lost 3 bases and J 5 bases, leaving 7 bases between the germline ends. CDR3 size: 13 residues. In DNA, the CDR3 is TGTGCCAGCAGTTTTGGCTTAACCGGGGAGCTGTTTTTT. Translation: CASSFGLTGELFF.

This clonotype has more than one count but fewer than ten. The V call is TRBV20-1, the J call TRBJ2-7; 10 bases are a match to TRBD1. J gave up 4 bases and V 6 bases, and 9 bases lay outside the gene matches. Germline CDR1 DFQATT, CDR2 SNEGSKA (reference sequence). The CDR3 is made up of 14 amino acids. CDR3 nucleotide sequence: TGCAGTGCATGGGACAGGGGTATGGCTTACGAGCAGTACTTC. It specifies CSAWDRGMAYEQYF.

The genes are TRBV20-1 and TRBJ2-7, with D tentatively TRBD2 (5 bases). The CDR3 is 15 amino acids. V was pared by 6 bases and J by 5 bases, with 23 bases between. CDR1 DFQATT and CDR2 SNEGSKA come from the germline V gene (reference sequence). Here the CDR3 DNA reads TGCAGTGCAGAGGCAGTCGCGGGCGCCCGGAACGAGCAGTACTTC. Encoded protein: CSAEAVAGARNEQYF.